The clone carrying this T cell receptor (beta chain) was seen at least ten times. The antigen remains undetermined. This record belongs to a study of Graves' ophthalmopathy and Graves' hyperthyroidism. Study-level results: Ophthalmopathy and stable hyperthyroidism were discriminated by a 13-signature model, with over 85% sensitivity and approximately 77% specificity. Blood also harbored most expanded thyroid clonotypes above 0.001 frequency.

Investigators amplified TCR beta CDR3 regions from RNA transcripts. RT-PCR was first run with HTBI primers, then multiplex PCR in a second round. MiXCR, run by TCRdb on the multiplex PCR reads, gives a single entry per CDR3 protein. This table has about 410,000 distinct CDR3 sequences, around 16% appearing once. Orbital computed tomography and thyroid ultrasound, along with TRAb, serum thyroxine and clinical symptoms, underpinned diagnosis. From fresh peripheral blood, under 12 ml in volume, the PBMCs were obtained. What was sequenced was peripheral blood. The receptor's source is a woman aged 18-35 years with Graves' ophthalmopathy.

The CDR3 loop reads CASRLAGDPYYEQYF. The CDR3 coding sequence is TGTGCCAGCAGGCTAGCGGGAGACCCTTACTACGAGCAGTACTTC. The J gene is TRBJ2-7, the V gene TRBV4-2; 10 nucleotides align to TRBD2. The J segment lost 3 bases and the V segment lost 6 bases, leaving 8 bases of the junction unmatched. The CDR3 covers 15 residues. Germline assignment: CDR1 LGHNA and CDR2 YNFKEQ.